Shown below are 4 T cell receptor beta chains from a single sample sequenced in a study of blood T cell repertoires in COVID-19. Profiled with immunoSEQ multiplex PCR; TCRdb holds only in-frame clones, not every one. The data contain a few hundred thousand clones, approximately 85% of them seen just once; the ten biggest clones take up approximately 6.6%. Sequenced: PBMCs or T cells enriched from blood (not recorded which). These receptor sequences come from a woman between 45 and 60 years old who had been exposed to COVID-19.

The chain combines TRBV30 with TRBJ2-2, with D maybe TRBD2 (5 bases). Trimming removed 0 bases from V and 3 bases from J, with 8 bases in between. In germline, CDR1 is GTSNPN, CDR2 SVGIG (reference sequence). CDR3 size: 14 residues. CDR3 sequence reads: CAWSVGLHTGELFF. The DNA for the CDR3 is TGTGCCTGGAGTGTAGGACTCCACACCGGGGAGCTGTTTTTT.

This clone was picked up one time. The CDR3, as DNA: TGTGTCTATCCACGACGGGGGAGCCCCTATGGCTACACCTTC. Encoded protein: CVYPRRGSPYGYTF. The rearrangement joins TRBV7-5 to TRBJ1-2. TRBV7-5 is deemed a pseudogene. CDR3 length: 14 amino acids.

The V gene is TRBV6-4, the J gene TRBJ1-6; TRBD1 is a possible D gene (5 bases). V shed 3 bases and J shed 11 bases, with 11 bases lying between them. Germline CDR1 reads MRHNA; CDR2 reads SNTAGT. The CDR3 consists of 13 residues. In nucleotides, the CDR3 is TGTGCCAGCAGTGAATCAGGGTTTCCACCCCTCCACTTT. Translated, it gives CASSESGFPPLHF.

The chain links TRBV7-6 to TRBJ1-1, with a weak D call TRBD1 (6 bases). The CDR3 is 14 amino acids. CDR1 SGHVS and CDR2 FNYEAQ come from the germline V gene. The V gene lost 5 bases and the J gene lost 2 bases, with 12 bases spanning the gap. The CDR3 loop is CASSPGQINTEAFF. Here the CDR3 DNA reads TGTGCCAGCAGCCCAGGACAGATAAACACTGAAGCTTTCTTT.